Listed here is a single T cell receptor (beta chain). Its antigen remains unknown. This record belongs to a study of blood T cells in healthy people across ages. Study information: About one barcoded beta molecule was captured per two T cells (by template switching). Findings and caveats of the study: PBMCs went unsorted, and a conclusive naive versus antigen-experienced comparison was therefore prevented. Fewer expanded clones and more diversity marked long-lived versus aged donors.

Primed by a sample-barcoded 5' primer and a J-beta primer mix, a second PCR proceeded for about 6 to 11 cycles. TCRdb used MiXCR to reprocess the 5' RACE reads, holding one entry per CDR3 protein. The sample holds 1.5 million to 2 million distinct CDR3 sequences, about two fifths seen once. The V segment lost 3 bases and the J segment 2 bases; nucleotides outside the gene matches: 7. Looked up from germline, CDR1 is LGHDT and CDR2 is YNNKEL (reference sequence). This CDR3 has 17 residues. J is TRBJ2-4 and V is TRBV3-1; 10 bases match TRBD2. Input material: blood. The source of this sequence is a human donor in good health. The DNA for the CDR3 is TGTGCCAGCAGCCACACTGGGACTAGCGACCCCAAAAACATTCAGTACTTC. Protein product: CASSHTGTSDPKNIQYF.